Listed below are T cell receptor beta chains from one sample, sequenced in a study of Ad26.COV2.S vaccination and SARS-CoV-2 variants. Profiling relied on immunoSEQ multiplex PCR, and the TCRdb table lists in-frame clones only, not all of them. The table shows about 400,000 clones, with 75% to 90% occurring only once. This material consisted of peripheral blood, taken in a trial of Ad26.COV2.S vaccine versus placebo. The receptors here all came from a person aged 18-60 years who received the Ad26.COV2.S COVID-19 vaccine or a placebo. Both conserved end residues are part of each CDR3. Clone size is not always given. Where it is, it says once, few, many or a class for expanded clones.

J gene: TRBJ2-1; CDR3 length: 15; V gene: TRBV5-6; clone size: NA; CDR3 protein: CASSLEESSYNEQFF
J gene: TRBJ2-3; CDR3 length: 14; V gene: TRBV12-1; clone size: NA; CDR3 protein: CASSFIPCTDTQYF
J gene: TRBJ2-6; CDR3 length: 15; V gene: TRBV5-6; clone size: NA; CDR3 protein: CASSWADSGANVLTF
J gene: TRBJ1-1; CDR3 length: 14; V gene: TRBV30; clone size: NA; CDR3 protein: CASGTQGENTEAFF
J gene: TRBJ1-1; CDR3 length: 15; V gene: TRBV7-3; clone size: NA; CDR3 protein: CASSLDARLNTEAFF
J gene: TRBJ2-1; CDR3 length: 16; V gene: TRBV6-5; clone size: NA; CDR3 protein: CASSYSWTSGRNEQFF
J gene: TRBJ2-7; CDR3 length: 15; V gene: TRBV6-2/TRBV6-3; clone size: NA; CDR3 protein: CASSSLAGGSYEQYF
J gene: TRBJ2-3; CDR3 length: 13; V gene: TRBV6-1; clone size: NA; CDR3 protein: CASSEATKDTQYF
J gene: TRBJ2-1; CDR3 length: 14; V gene: TRBV3-1/TRBV3-2; clone size: NA; CDR3 protein: CASSLGPSRGEQFF
J gene: TRBJ1-5; CDR3 length: 13; V gene: TRBV24-1; clone size: NA; CDR3 protein: CATSGQGHQPQHF
J gene: TRBJ2-5; CDR3 length: 15; V gene: TRBV6-5; clone size: NA; CDR3 protein: CASSYFASGTETQYF
J gene: TRBJ1-6; CDR3 length: 14; V gene: TRBV18; clone size: NA; CDR3 protein: CASSTLRGNSPLHF
J gene: TRBJ2-1; CDR3 length: 17; V gene: TRBV7-9; clone size: NA; CDR3 protein: CASTSTPTSETYNEQFF
J gene: TRBJ2-2; CDR3 length: 12; V gene: TRBV29-1; clone size: NA; CDR3 protein: CSVTGDTGELFF
J gene: TRBJ1-1; CDR3 length: 14; V gene: TRBV6-5; clone size: once; CDR3 protein: CASIPSGVNTEAFF
J gene: TRBJ1-3; CDR3 length: 15; V gene: TRBV2; clone size: NA; CDR3 protein: CASSEGGPSGNTIYF
J gene: TRBJ1-1; CDR3 length: 14; V gene: TRBV3-1/TRBV3-2; clone size: NA; CDR3 protein: CASSLGLENTEAFF
J gene: TRBJ1-3; CDR3 length: 16; V gene: TRBV3-1/TRBV3-2; clone size: NA; CDR3 protein: CASSHTPSLSGNTIYF
J gene: TRBJ2-3; CDR3 length: 16; V gene: TRBV5-1; clone size: NA; CDR3 protein: CASSLGLSGVTDTQYF
J gene: TRBJ2-1; CDR3 length: 14; V gene: TRBV11-2; clone size: NA; CDR3 protein: CASRDQVSYNEQFF
J gene: TRBJ1-5; CDR3 length: 18; V gene: TRBV19; clone size: NA; CDR3 protein: CASSIYPPSRGGNQPQHF
J gene: TRBJ2-6; CDR3 length: 18; V gene: TRBV18; clone size: NA; CDR3 protein: CASSSAGTGVSGANVLTF
J gene: TRBJ2-3; CDR3 length: 15; V gene: TRBV25-1; clone size: NA; CDR3 protein: CASSDIAGGPDTQYF
J gene: TRBJ1-3; CDR3 length: 13; V gene: TRBV6-1; clone size: once; CDR3 protein: CASSDGLGNTIYF
J gene: TRBJ1-1; CDR3 length: 15; V gene: TRBV10-3; clone size: NA; CDR3 protein: CAISDTNRRNTEAFF
J gene: TRBJ1-2; CDR3 length: 16; V gene: TRBV24-1; clone size: NA; CDR3 protein: CATSDPADSVIYGYTF
J gene: TRBJ1-2; CDR3 length: 12; V gene: TRBV6-5; clone size: NA; CDR3 protein: CASSPKSYGYTF
J gene: TRBJ2-2; CDR3 length: 14; V gene: TRBV29-1; clone size: NA; CDR3 protein: CSVAGTGIAGELFF
J gene: TRBJ1-1; CDR3 length: 13; V gene: TRBV5-6; clone size: NA; CDR3 protein: CASSPCRVTEAFF
J gene: TRBJ2-2; CDR3 length: 13; V gene: TRBV7-2; clone size: NA; CDR3 protein: CASSPQGIGELFF
J gene: TRBJ2-7; CDR3 length: 13; V gene: TRBV3-1/TRBV3-2; clone size: NA; CDR3 protein: CASSYTGMDEQYF
J gene: TRBJ2-7; CDR3 length: 11; V gene: TRBV12-3/TRBV12-4; clone size: NA; CDR3 protein: CASSSSLEQYF
J gene: TRBJ2-7; CDR3 length: 13; V gene: TRBV4-1; clone size: NA; CDR3 protein: CASSLGPGLEQYF
J gene: TRBJ1-2; CDR3 length: 13; V gene: TRBV2; clone size: few; CDR3 protein: CASSDPGNYGYTF
J gene: TRBJ2-2; CDR3 length: 16; V gene: TRBV7-6; clone size: NA; CDR3 protein: CASSSHSRERTGELFF
J gene: TRBJ2-2; CDR3 length: 18; V gene: TRBV6-2/TRBV6-3; clone size: NA; CDR3 protein: CASSYVGLAGVGTGELFF
J gene: TRBJ2-5; CDR3 length: 19; V gene: TRBV28; clone size: NA; CDR3 protein: CASTYLGLQRGQPQETQYF
J gene: TRBJ2-2; CDR3 length: 15; V gene: TRBV18; clone size: NA; CDR3 protein: CASSEGLVNTGELFF
J gene: TRBJ2-3; CDR3 length: 14; V gene: TRBV5-4; clone size: NA; CDR3 protein: CASSLRQGADTQYF
J gene: TRBJ1-5; CDR3 length: 19; V gene: TRBV2; clone size: NA; CDR3 protein: CASSVMRTSRGRGNQPQHF